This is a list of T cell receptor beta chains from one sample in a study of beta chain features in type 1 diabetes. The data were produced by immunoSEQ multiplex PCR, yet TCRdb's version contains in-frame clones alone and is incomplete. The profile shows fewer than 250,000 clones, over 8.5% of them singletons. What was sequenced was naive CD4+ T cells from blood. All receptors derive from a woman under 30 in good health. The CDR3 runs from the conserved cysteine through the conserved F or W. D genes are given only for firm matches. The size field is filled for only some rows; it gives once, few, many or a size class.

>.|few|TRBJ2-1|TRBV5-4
CASSLPALGQFF
TGTGCCAGCAGCTTGCCCGCACTAGGGCAGTTCTTC
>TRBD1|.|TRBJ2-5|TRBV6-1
CASRQDRGRRETQYF
TGTGCCAGCAGGCAGGACAGGGGGCGCCGAGAGACCCAGTACTTC
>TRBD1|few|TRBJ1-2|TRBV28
CASSLTGGDYGYTF
TGTGCCAGCAGTTTGACAGGGGGCGACTATGGCTACACCTTC
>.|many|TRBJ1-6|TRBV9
CASSVLSSYNSPLHF
TGTGCCAGCAGCGTACTTAGCTCCTATAATTCACCCCTCCACTTT
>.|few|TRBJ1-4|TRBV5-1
CASSFGVGEKLFF
TGCGCCAGCAGCTTCGGGGTAGGGGAAAAACTGTTTTTT
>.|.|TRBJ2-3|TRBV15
CATHRQATDTQYF
TGTGCCACCCACCGACAGGCCACAGATACGCAGTATTTT
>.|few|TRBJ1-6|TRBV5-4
CASSLENLNSPLHF
TGTGCCAGCAGCTTGGAAAACTTGAATTCACCCCTCCACTTT
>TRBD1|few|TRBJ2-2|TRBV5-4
CASSRTGGRAGELFF
TGTGCCAGCAGCCGAACAGGGGGCCGTGCCGGGGAGCTGTTTTTT
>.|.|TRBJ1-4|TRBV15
CATSRGRGRTTDAGKLFF
TGTGCCACCAGCAGGGGTCGGGGTAGAACGACGGACGCGGGAAAACTGTTTTTT
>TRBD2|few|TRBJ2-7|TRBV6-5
CASTYSSGRAFYEQYF
TGTGCCAGCACTTACTCCAGCGGGAGGGCCTTTTACGAGCAGTACTTC
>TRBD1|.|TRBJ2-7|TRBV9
CASSARTGGYEQYF
TGTGCCAGCAGCGCCCGGACAGGGGGCTACGAGCAGTACTTC
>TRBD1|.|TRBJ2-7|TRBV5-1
CASSLRGHSYEQYF
TGCGCCAGCAGCTTAAGGGGGCACTCCTACGAGCAGTACTTC
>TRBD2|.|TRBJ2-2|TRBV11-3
CASSSASGGLNTGELFF
TGTGCCAGCAGCTCTGCTAGCGGGGGGCTTAACACCGGGGAGCTGTTTTTT
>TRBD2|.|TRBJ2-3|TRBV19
CASSSGLAASTDTQYF
TGTGCCAGTAGTTCCGGACTAGCGGCTAGCACAGATACGCAGTATTTT
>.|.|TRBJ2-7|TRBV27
CASSSGLAFSEQYF
TGTGCCAGCAGTTCGGGCCTAGCATTCTCCGAGCAGTACTTC
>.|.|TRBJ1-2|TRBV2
CASSEALGAPAAF
TGTGCCAGCAGTGAAGCGCTTGGGGCACCGGCAGCCTTC
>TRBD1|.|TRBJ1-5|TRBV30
CAWSVPGQVNPNQPQHF
TGTGCCTGGAGTGTACCCGGACAGGTGAATCCCAATCAGCCCCAGCATTTT